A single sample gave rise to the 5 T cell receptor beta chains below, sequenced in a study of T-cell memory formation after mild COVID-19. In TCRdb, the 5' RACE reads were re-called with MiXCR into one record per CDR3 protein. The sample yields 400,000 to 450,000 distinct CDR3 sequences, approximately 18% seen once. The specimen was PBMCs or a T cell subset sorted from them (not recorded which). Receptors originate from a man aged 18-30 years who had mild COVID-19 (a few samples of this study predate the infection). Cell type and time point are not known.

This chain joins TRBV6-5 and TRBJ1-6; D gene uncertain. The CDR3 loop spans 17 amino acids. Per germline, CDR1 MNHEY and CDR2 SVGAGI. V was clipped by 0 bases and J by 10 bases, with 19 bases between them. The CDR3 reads CASSYSSGGSGRSPLHF. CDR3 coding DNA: TGTGCCAGCAGTTACTCGAGCGGTGGATCCGGACGGTCACCCCTCCACTTT.

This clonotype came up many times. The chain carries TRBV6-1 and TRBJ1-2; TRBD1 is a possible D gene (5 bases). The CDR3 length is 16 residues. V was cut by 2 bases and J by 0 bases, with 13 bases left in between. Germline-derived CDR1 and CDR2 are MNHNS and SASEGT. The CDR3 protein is CASSEWRGISNYGYTF. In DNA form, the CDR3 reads TGTGCCAGCAGTGAATGGAGGGGCATCTCTAACTATGGCTACACCTTC.

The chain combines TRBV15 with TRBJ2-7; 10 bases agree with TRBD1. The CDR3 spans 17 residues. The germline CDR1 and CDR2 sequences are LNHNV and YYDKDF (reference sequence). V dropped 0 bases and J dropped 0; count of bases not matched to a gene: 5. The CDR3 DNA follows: TGTGCCACCAGCAGAGATGGTGGGACAGGGGTCTCCTACGAGCAGTACTTC. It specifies CATSRDGGTGVSYEQYF.

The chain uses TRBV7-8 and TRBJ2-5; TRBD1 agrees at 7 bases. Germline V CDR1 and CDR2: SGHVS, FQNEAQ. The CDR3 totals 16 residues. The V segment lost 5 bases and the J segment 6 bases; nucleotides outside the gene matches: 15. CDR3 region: CASSPMGQGVRKTQYF. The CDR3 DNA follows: TGTGCCAGCAGCCCGATGGGGCAGGGGGTTCGAAAGACCCAGTACTTC. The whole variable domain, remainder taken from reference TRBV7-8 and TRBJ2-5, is GAGVSQSPRYKVAKRGQDVALRCDPISGHVSLFWYQQALGQGPEFLTYFQNEAQLDKSGLPSDRFFAERPEGSVSTLKIQRTQQEDSAVYLCASSPMGQGVRKTQYFGPGTRLLVL.

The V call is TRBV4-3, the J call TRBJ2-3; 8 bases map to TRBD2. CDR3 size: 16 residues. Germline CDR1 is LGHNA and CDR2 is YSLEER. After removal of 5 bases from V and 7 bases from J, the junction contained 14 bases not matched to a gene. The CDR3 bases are TGCGCCAGCAGCGTCGGGCCTGCGGGGGGCGGCAATACGCAGTATTTT. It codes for CASSVGPAGGGNTQYF.